A single sample gave rise to the 28 T cell receptor beta chains below, sequenced in a study of CD8+CD57+ T cells in acquired aplastic anemia (dated by TCRdb to the late 2010s). Patients chosen for sequencing had shown expansion of CD8+CD57+ cells by flow cytometry. Sequencing used an Illumina HiSeq 2000. Genomic DNA was used as template for profiling of TCR beta VDJ combinations and CDR3 sequences. TCRdb's own reprocessing of the public reads used fastp at Q25 and MiXCR and kept productive beta chains. Entries that share a CDR3 protein sequence are merged under the most common genes and DNA. For this sample there are 200,000 to 250,000 distinct CDR3 sequences; around 43% appear just once. Of the sample, 7.8% falls within the top ten clones. The specimen was sorted CD4+, CD8+, or CD8+CD57+ T cells (not recorded which) from PBMCs. These receptors all stem from a human donor with aplastic anemia.

This clonotype appeared many times. V usage is TRBV20-1 and J usage is TRBJ2-7; 10 bases are a match to TRBD2. Losses at the gene ends were 3 bases for V and 2 bases for J; bases not matched to a gene: 1. Germline CDR1 reads DFQATT; CDR2 reads SNEGSKA (reference sequence). The CDR3 covers 13 residues. The CDR3 sequence: CSASLAGAYEQYF. CDR3 DNA sequence: TGCAGTGCTAGTCTAGCGGGAGCCTACGAGCAGTACTTC.

Ten or more counts support this clonotype. This sequence joins TRBV7-8 and TRBJ1-4, with 9 bases fitting TRBD1. J was trimmed by 8 bases and V by 2 bases; bases with no gene match: 3. The germline gives CDR1 SGHVS, CDR2 FQNEAQ. The CDR3 runs 14 residues. The CDR3 bases are TGTGCCAGCAGCTTATTGGACAGGGGAGAAAAACTGTTTTTT. It encodes CASSLLDRGEKLFF.

This clonotype was found a few times. It may be a read error: a sequence one base away is much more abundant. The chain recombines TRBV7-9 with TRBJ2-3, with D maybe TRBD2 (7 bases). The germline CDR1 and CDR2 sequences are SEHNR and FQNEAQ (reference sequence). CDR3 length equals 15 residues. CDR3 nucleotide sequence: TGTGCCAGCCGCCCGGGAGGCGGGGGCACAGGTACGCAGTATTTT. Protein sequence: CASRPGGGGTGTQYF.

This clonotype has ten or more counts. The rearrangement uses TRBV11-3 and TRBJ2-6; D is unresolved. V was trimmed by 0 bases and J by 1 base, leaving 7 bases between them. Looked up from germline, CDR1 is SGHNT and CDR2 is YENEEA. The CDR3 covers 16 residues. The CDR3 DNA follows: TGTGCCAGCAGCTTAGAAAGGGCGTCTGGGGCCAACGTCCTGACTTTC. Its protein product is CASSLERASGANVLTF. Drawing the rest from reference TRBV11-3 and TRBJ2-6, the complete variable domain is EAGVVQSPRYKIIEKKQPVAFWCNPISGHNTLYWYLQNLGQGPELLIRYENEEAVDDSQLPKDRFSAERLKGVDSTLKIQPAELGDSAVYLCASSLERASGANVLTFGAGSRLTVL.

The chain is built from TRBV24-1 and TRBJ2-5; TRBD1 matches at 11 bases. The CDR3 has 15 residues. Germline V gene lookup returns CDR1 KGHDR and CDR2 SFDVKD. Germline trimming cut 5 bases from V and 5 bases from J; bases unmatched to any gene: 6. The CDR3 nucleotides are TGTGCCACCAGTGCCCCGGGACAGGGGGATGAGACCCAGTACTTC. This gives the protein CATSAPGQGDETQYF.

This chain links TRBV10-1 with TRBJ1-3; 9 positions agree with TRBD1. Germline loops: CDR1 WNHNN, CDR2 SYGVQD (reference sequence). The junction had 4 bases not matched to a gene; V was cut back by 6 bases and J by 1 base. This CDR3 is built from 15 residues. The chain's CDR3 is CASREDRGSGNTIYF. The CDR3 coding sequence is TGCGCCAGCAGAGAGGACAGGGGATCTGGAAACACCATATATTTT.

This chain joins TRBV9 and TRBJ2-3, with a weak D call TRBD1 (6 bases). Germline values: CDR1 SGDLS, CDR2 YYNGEE. The germline V and J ends were trimmed by 0 bases and 6 bases, with 11 bases remaining between them. The CDR3 runs 14 residues. In DNA form, the CDR3 reads TGTGCCAGCAGCGTAGGCCAGGGGCGGGATACGCAGTATTTT. It is translated as CASSVGQGRDTQYF.

This clonotype was picked up many times. The V and J genes are TRBV20-1 and TRBJ1-6; D is uncertain. Trimming pared 0 bases from V and 7 bases from J, leaving 19 bases between. Per germline, CDR1 DFQATT and CDR2 SNEGSKA (reference sequence). The CDR3 extends over 17 amino acids. The CDR3 coding sequence is TGCAGTGCTAGAGATCTCACTACTGCGGGCGAGAATTCACCCCTCCACTTT. Protein sequence: CSARDLTTAGENSPLHF.

The V and J genes are TRBV7-2 and TRBJ2-5, with 8 bases matching TRBD2. CDR3 length: 15 residues. Trimming took 1 base from V and 5 from J; bases not matched to a gene: 6. Germline V gene sequence: CDR1 SGHTA, CDR2 FQGNSA. CDR3 nucleotide sequence: TGTGCCAGCAGCTTAGGAGCGGGGGTCTGGGAGACCCAGTACTTC. Protein product: CASSLGAGVWETQYF.

This clonotype came up many times. J is TRBJ2-7 and V is TRBV4-1; 7 bases are a match to TRBD2. The V segment lost 0 bases and the J segment 5 bases; nucleotides outside the gene matches: 7. CDR3 length equals 15 residues. Germline CDR1 reads MGHRA; CDR2 reads YSYEKL. The CDR3 protein is CASSQDNDAGDEQYF. The CDR3 DNA reads as TGCGCCAGCAGCCAAGATAATGATGCGGGGGACGAGCAGTACTTC.

CDR3 residues: CSVEPQHF. The CDR3 DNA sequence: TGCAGCGTTGAACCCCAGCATTTT. The genes are TRBV29-1 and TRBJ1-5; D not certain. The CDR3 is 8 residues long. Trimming cost V 2 bases and J 10 bases, with 0 bases left between them. The V gene's germline CDR1 is SQVTM and CDR2 ANQGSEA.

The V and J genes are TRBV7-2 and TRBJ1-5; 8 nucleotides agree with TRBD1. CDR3 size: 15 residues. J was trimmed by 6 bases and V by 5 bases; bases with no gene match: 9. Germline V gives CDR1 SGHTA, CDR2 FQGNSA. The CDR3 is CASSPRTGRSQPQHF. DNA for the CDR3: TGTGCCAGCAGCCCTCGGACAGGGAGGAGTCAGCCCCAGCATTTT. The full variable domain, completed using reference TRBV7-2 and TRBJ1-5, is GAGVSQSPSNKVTEKGKDVELRCDPISGHTALYWYRQSLGQGLEFLIYFQGNSAPDKSGLPSDRFSAERTGGSVSTLTIQRTQQEDSAVYLCASSPRTGRSQPQHFGDGTRLSIL.

V usage is TRBV5-8 and J usage is TRBJ1-2; D possibly corresponds to TRBD1 (6 bases). The CDR3 contains 15 residues. Per germline, CDR1 SGHTS and CDR2 YDEGEE. V was trimmed by 1 base and J by 3 bases, leaving 13 bases between them. The CDR3 loop reads CASSLSSGAYYGYTF. CDR3 coding DNA: TGTGCCAGCAGCTTGTCGTCAGGGGCCTACTATGGCTACACCTTC.

The V call is TRBV30, the J call TRBJ2-7, with TRBD2 identical over 8 bases. Germline V lookup: CDR1 GTSNPN, CDR2 SVGIG (reference sequence). V gave up 2 bases and J gave up 3 bases; unmatched junction bases: 6. This CDR3 spans 14 amino acids. This chain's CDR3 is CAWSLLAGNYEQYF. The CDR3 nucleotides read TGTGCCTGGAGTCTTTTAGCGGGAAACTACGAGCAGTACTTC.

V is TRBV5-1 and J is TRBJ1-2, with D possibly matching TRBD1 (6 bases). This CDR3 has 12 residues. Germline V lookup: CDR1 SGHRS, CDR2 YFSETQ. Trimming cost V 0 bases and J 8 bases, with 8 bases left between them. The CDR3 DNA reads as TGCGCCAGCAGCTTGGTACAGGGAGGCTACACCTTC. Protein sequence: CASSLVQGGYTF. The variable domain in full, completed from reference TRBV5-1 and TRBJ1-2, reads KAGVTQTPRYLIKTRGQQVTLSCSPISGHRSVSWYQQTPGQGLQFLFEYFSETQRNKGNFPGRFSGRQFSNSRSEMNVSTLELGDSALYLCASSLVQGGYTFGSGTRLTVV.

CDR3 in amino acids: CASSSGVVEPQYF. CDR3 sequence (DNA): TGTGCCAGCAGCTCAGGGGTTGTGGAGCCCCAGTACTTC. The chain carries TRBV7-9 and TRBJ2-5, with D possibly matching TRBD1 (6 bases). V was cut by 4 bases and J by 9 bases, with 15 bases left in between. This CDR3 has 13 amino acids. Per germline, CDR1 SEHNR and CDR2 FQNEAQ (reference sequence).

In its sample, this clonotype was seen a few times. The J gene is TRBJ1-1, the V gene TRBV6-2 or TRBV6-3; D remains unclear. The CDR3 extends over 14 amino acids. Germline V gene lookup returns CDR1 MNHEY and CDR2 SVGEGT. V gave up 4 bases and J gave up 4 bases, with 13 bases separating them. CDR3 sequence: CASSSSNSGTEAFF. CDR3 sequence (DNA): TGTGCCAGCAGTTCGTCCAATTCGGGCACTGAAGCTTTCTTT.

This clonotype was recorded a few times. The chain combines TRBV7-9 with TRBJ2-7; D gene unclear. This CDR3 spans 15 amino acids. Germline loops: CDR1 SEHNR, CDR2 FQNEAQ (reference sequence). Trimming shortened V by 6 bases and J by 3 bases, and 18 bases separated the two germline ends. The CDR3 here is CASSLVGLSRYEQYF. In nucleotides, the CDR3 is TGTGCCAGCAGTTTGGTCGGCCTCTCTCGCTACGAGCAGTACTTC.

About this clonotype itself: This may be a read error, as it is one base from a much larger clone. The chain is built from TRBV6-6 and TRBJ2-3, with D maybe TRBD1 (6 bases). The DNA matches TRBJ1-5 better at its end, which makes the J call doubtful. Germline V gives CDR1 MNHNY, CDR2 SVGAGI (reference sequence). This CDR3 is built from 15 residues. The CDR3 sequence: CVSSYKRGGTDTQHF. DNA for the CDR3: TGTGTCAGCAGTTACAAGCGGGGGGGCACAGATACGCAGCATTTT.

This clonotype was observed once. A read error may account for a junction end that differs from germline. This chain joins TRBV10-1 and TRBJ1-1; D gene ambiguous. Germline CDR1 is WNHNN and CDR2 is SYGVQD (reference sequence). The CDR3 runs to 14 residues. CDR3 sequence reads: CASSGNRVNTEALF. The CDR3 DNA is TGCGCCAGCAGTGGTAACAGAGTGAACACTGAAGCTCTCTTT.

J is TRBJ2-7 and V is TRBV7-9, with D unresolved. Between the trimmed V and J ends, which lost 1 base and 0 bases, there was a span of 7 bases. The CDR3 consists of 14 residues. Germline values: CDR1 SEHNR, CDR2 FQNEAQ (reference sequence). The CDR3 bases are TGTGCCAGCAGCTTAGAGAGCAGCTCCTACGAGCAGTACTTC. Amino acid sequence: CASSLESSSYEQYF.

The chain recombines TRBV24-1 with TRBJ2-5; TRBD1 agrees at 10 bases. The CDR3 has 13 amino acids. Germline assignment: CDR1 KGHDR and CDR2 SFDVKD. The V gene end was trimmed by 2 bases and the J gene end by 7 bases; junction bases not matched to a gene: 0. In DNA form, the CDR3 reads TGTGCCACCAGTGATTGGACAGGGGGGACCCAGTACTTC. It encodes CATSDWTGGTQYF.

The chain links TRBV7-8 to TRBJ2-1, with 11 bases lining up with TRBD1. The CDR3 sequence is 16 residues long. With 0 bases clipped from V and 6 bases from J, the junction kept 4 bases outside the gene matches. The germline gives CDR1 SGHVS, CDR2 FQNEAQ. As DNA, the CDR3 is TGTGCCAGCAGCTTAGCGGGGACAGGGGGTGGCAATGAGCAGTTCTTC. Residues: CASSLAGTGGGNEQFF.

This clonotype has more than one count but fewer than ten. V is TRBV19 and J is TRBJ2-5; 10 bases fit TRBD2. With 5 bases clipped from V and 2 bases from J, the junction kept 5 bases outside the gene matches. CDR1 and CDR2 (germline): LNHDA, SQIVND (reference sequence). The CDR3 runs to 15 residues. The CDR3 region is CASSARTSGQETQYF. The CDR3 DNA reads TGTGCCAGTAGTGCACGGACTAGCGGACAAGAGACCCAGTACTTC.

This clonotype was detected only once. The junction does not match germline at one end; this may be a read error. This rearrangement joins TRBV29-1 to TRBJ1-4, with 10 bases lining up with TRBD1. The CDR3 covers 15 residues. Germline CDR1 is SQVTM and CDR2 is ANQGSEA. CDR3: CSVEEGTGEGEKLSF. The CDR3 DNA is TGCAGCGTTGAGGAAGGGACAGGGGAGGGTGAAAAACTGTCTTTT.

Note on this clonotype: An end of the junction does not agree with germline; a read error may underlie this. The chain combines TRBV28 with TRBJ2-2, with D possibly being TRBD2 (6 bases). The CDR3 runs to 12 residues. Germline V gene sequence: CDR1 MDHEN, CDR2 SYDVKM. CDR3 protein: CASSWGGGEPFF. Here the CDR3 DNA reads TGTGCCAGCAGTTGGGGCGGCGGGGAGCCGTTTTTT.

The chain couples TRBV5-1 to TRBJ2-3; D unclear. This CDR3 has 12 residues. Between the trimmed V and J ends, which lost 1 base and 4 bases, there was a span of 4 bases. Per the germline V gene, CDR1 is SGHRS and CDR2 is YFSETQ. In DNA form, the CDR3 reads TGCGCCAGCAGCTTGTGGGCAGATACGCAGTATTTT. Translation: CASSLWADTQYF.

Turning to this clonotype: Being one base from a much bigger clone, this may be a read error. V and J are TRBV12-3 or TRBV12-4 and TRBJ1-6; D is undetermined. CDR3 length: 17 residues. CDR3 nucleotides: TGTGCCAGCAGTTTAGGTCGGGATGTGTCCTATAATCCACCCCTCCACTTT. The encoded protein is CASSLGRDVSYNPPLHF.